One sample yielded the 20 T cell receptor beta chains listed below, sequenced in a study of blood T cell repertoires in COVID-19. Sequencing used immunoSEQ multiplex PCR; TCRdb keeps in-frame clones, though not all of them. The data contain approximately 470,000 clones, roughly 87% of them seen just once; the ten biggest clones take up 0.7%. Input material: PBMCs or T cells enriched from blood (not recorded which). The receptors come from a woman aged 18-29 years who had recovered from COVID-19.

The V gene is TRBV28, the J gene TRBJ1-5; D not certain. CDR1 is MDHEN and CDR2 is SYDVKM in the germline V gene. The CDR3 loop spans 16 amino acids. Trimming cost V 3 bases and J 4 bases, with 16 bases left between them. The CDR3 DNA reads as TGTGCCAGCAGTTTTAGATATTACTCCGAAAATCAGCCCCAGCATTTT. It codes for CASSFRYYSENQPQHF.

DNA of the CDR3: TGTGCCAGCAGCTCCCAGGGGCAACGGGAGCAGTACTTC. Its translation is CASSSQGQREQYF. The rearrangement uses TRBV6-5 and TRBJ2-7; TRBD1 might be the D (6 bases). CDR3 length equals 13 residues. V lost 6 bases to trimming and J lost 7 bases, with 16 bases between them. CDR1 is MNHEY and CDR2 is SVGAGI in the germline V gene.

This rearrangement joins TRBV2 to TRBJ1-1; D uncertain. The CDR3 runs 11 residues. V lost 6 bases, J lost 3 bases, and 5 bases lay in between. Per the germline V gene, CDR1 is SNHLY and CDR2 is FYNNEI. CDR3 sequence reads: CASRPDTEAFF. CDR3 nucleotides: TGTGCCAGCAGACCAGACACTGAAGCTTTCTTT. The full variable domain, in which reference TRBV2 and TRBJ1-1 provide the parts outside the CDR3, is EPEVTQTPSHQVTQMGQEVILRCVPISNHLYFYWYRQILGQKVEFLVSFYNNEISEKSEIFDDQFSVERPDGSNFTLKIRSTKLEDSAMYFCASRPDTEAFFGQGTRLTVV.

As regards this clone: The same CDR3 arises from other DNA sequences in this sample as well. This chain connects TRBV5-1 to TRBJ1-4; D is possibly TRBD1 (5 bases). Between the trimmed V and J ends, which lost 0 bases and 0 bases, there was a span of 6 bases. The CDR3 is 15 amino acids. CDR1 is SGHRS and CDR2 is YFSETQ in the germline V gene. In nucleotides, the CDR3 is TGCGCCAGCAGCTTGGCGGGGGCAACTAATGAAAAACTGTTTTTT. This translates into CASSLAGATNEKLFF.

The chain has TRBV14 and TRBJ2-1, with a tentative D call TRBD1 (6 bases). From germline, CDR1 is SGHDN and CDR2 FVKESK. This CDR3 is built from 14 residues. Trimming removed 5 bases at V and 7 bases at J, with 15 bases between. CDR3 protein: CASSKAPGDNEQFF. CDR3 in DNA: TGTGCCAGCAGCAAAGCCCCAGGGGATAATGAGCAGTTCTTC.

The rearrangement links TRBV4-1 to TRBJ1-2; no reliable D call. The V end lost 0 bases, the J end lost 1 base, and 12 bases lay between the germline ends. The CDR3 extends over 16 amino acids. Per the germline V gene, CDR1 is MGHRA and CDR2 is YSYEKL. The CDR3 loop is CASSQDRESLNYGYTF. CDR3 coding DNA: TGCGCCAGCAGCCAAGACCGGGAGAGCCTTAACTATGGCTACACCTTC.

The V gene is TRBV7-9, the J gene TRBJ1-1, with 10 bases lining up with TRBD1. The V gene end was trimmed by 4 bases and the J gene end by 5 bases; junction bases not matched to a gene: 7. This CDR3 contains 15 residues. Germline V gene lookup returns CDR1 SEHNR and CDR2 FQNEAQ (reference sequence). CDR3 nucleotides: TGTGCCAGCAGCTCCTGGACAGGGGGAGATACTGAAGCTTTCTTT. Its translation: CASSSWTGGDTEAFF.

CDR3 nucleotides: TGTGCCACCAGCAGTCCGGACAGGGAGGATGGTGGCTACACCTTC. Protein sequence: CATSSPDREDGGYTF. The chain employs TRBV15 and TRBJ1-2, with 8 bases that match TRBD1. The V and J ends lost 3 bases and 7 bases, in that order; junction bases with no gene match: 10. Germline CDR1 and CDR2: LNHNV and YYDKDF (reference sequence). The CDR3 is 15 amino acids.

The chain couples TRBV12-3 or TRBV12-4 to TRBJ2-1, with 9 bases lining up with TRBD2. V gave up 3 bases and J gave up 15 bases; unmatched junction bases: 9. The CDR3 consists of 13 residues. CDR3 residues: CASSFGPAGGPFF. DNA for the CDR3: TGTGCCAGCAGTTTTGGTCCAGCGGGGGGCCCGTTCTTC.

The CDR3 DNA reads as TGTGCCAGCAGTTACTCAGACAGGGGGAACTATGGCTACACCTTC. Protein sequence: CASSYSDRGNYGYTF. This chain joins TRBV6-5 and TRBJ1-2; 9 positions match TRBD1. This CDR3 comprises 15 residues. The junction had 1 base not matched to a gene; V was cut back by 0 bases and J by 2 bases. CDR1 is MNHEY and CDR2 is SVGAGI in the germline V gene.

Here the CDR3 DNA reads TGTGCCAGTAGTAACAGGCTTAACTATGGCTACACCTTC. Translated: CASSNRLNYGYTF. The V call is TRBV19, the J call TRBJ1-2, with a tentative D call TRBD1 (5 bases). Germline lookup yields CDR1 LNHDA and CDR2 SQIVND (reference sequence). V was pared by 4 bases and J by 1 base, with 7 bases between. This CDR3 has 13 residues.

This clone occurred once. The chain is built from TRBV7-2 and TRBJ2-6; D might be TRBD2 (5 bases). This CDR3 contains 16 residues. CDR1 is SGHTA and CDR2 is FQGNSA in the germline V gene. Trimming pared 3 bases from V and 0 bases from J, leaving 9 bases between. CDR3 sequence (DNA): TGTGCCAGCAGCTTCGAGGGAAGCTCTGGGGCCAACGTCCTGACTTTC. Residues: CASSFEGSSGANVLTF.

This chain uses TRBV7-6 with TRBJ2-3; 8 nucleotides match TRBD1. With 5 bases clipped from V and 7 bases from J, the junction kept 20 bases outside the gene matches. The CDR3 loop spans 18 amino acids. Germline V gene lookup returns CDR1 SGHVS and CDR2 FNYEAQ. CDR3 loop: CASSPHLTGAEGVNTQYF. In DNA, the CDR3 is TGTGCCAGCAGCCCCCATTTGACAGGGGCTGAGGGAGTGAATACGCAGTATTTT.

The chain carries TRBV2 and TRBJ1-2; tentatively, D is TRBD1 (5 bases). V lost 6 bases to trimming and J lost 4 bases, with 18 bases between them. This CDR3 has 15 amino acids. Germline V gives CDR1 SNHLY, CDR2 FYNNEI. CDR3 loop: CASRLGATRIYGYTF. CDR3 nucleotides: TGTGCCAGCAGGCTAGGGGCCACGCGAATCTATGGCTACACCTTC.

The genes are TRBV7-8 and TRBJ1-2; 7 positions match TRBD1. Germline V CDR1 and CDR2: SGHVS, FQNEAQ. V gave up 5 bases and J gave up 4 bases; unmatched junction bases: 7. This CDR3 region has 14 residues. This CDR3 is CASSRGGQIYGYTF. The DNA of the CDR3 is TGTGCCAGCAGCCGAGGGGGACAGATCTATGGCTACACCTTC.

The chain recombines TRBV5-1 with TRBJ2-5; TRBD2 matches 14 bases. The length of the CDR3 is 17 residues. The junction had 6 bases not matched to a gene; V was cut back by 1 base and J by 4 bases. Germline loops: CDR1 SGHRS, CDR2 YFSETQ. The CDR3 protein is CASSLTGLAGAGETQYF. DNA for the CDR3: TGCGCCAGCAGCTTGACGGGACTAGCGGGGGCAGGAGAGACCCAGTACTTC.

The chain recombines TRBV7-8 with TRBJ2-3; TRBD2 aligns across 11 bases. J was trimmed by 0 bases and V by 3 bases; bases with no gene match: 8. The length of the CDR3 is 18 residues. Germline V CDR1 and CDR2: SGHVS, FQNEAQ. CDR3: CASSFRPTSGVSTDTQYF. As DNA, the CDR3 is TGTGCCAGCAGCTTCCGGCCGACTAGCGGGGTTAGCACAGATACGCAGTATTTT.

The V gene is TRBV9, the J gene TRBJ1-4; D remains ambiguous. Between the trimmed V and J ends, which lost 4 bases and 5 bases, there was a span of 12 bases. CDR3 size: 14 residues. CDR1 and CDR2 from the germline V gene are SGDLS and YYNGEE. CDR3 coding DNA: TGTGCCAGCAGCCCATCGGGTGGGAATGAAAAACTGTTTTTT. Its protein is CASSPSGGNEKLFF.

The chain recombines TRBV5-4 with TRBJ1-2; TRBD1 is a possible D gene (6 bases). This CDR3 is 13 amino acids long. Trimming stripped 4 bases from V and 8 bases from J, with 15 bases between. The V gene's germline CDR1 is SGHNT and CDR2 YYREEE (reference sequence). In nucleotides, the CDR3 is TGTGCCAGCAGCGAACCCGACAGGTCCGGCTACACCTTC. Translated, it gives CASSEPDRSGYTF.

The rearrangement uses TRBV5-1 and TRBJ2-7; D is possibly TRBD2 (6 bases). There are 18 residues in the CDR3. V lost 2 bases and J 2 bases, leaving 23 bases between the germline ends. In germline, CDR1 is SGHRS, CDR2 YFSETQ. CDR3 coding DNA: TGCGCCAGCAGCTTTTATTTAGCGGCGTCAGGGCAGGCCTACGAGCAGTACTTC. Its translation is CASSFYLAASGQAYEQYF.